The present T cell receptor beta chain was sequenced within a study of CD8+CD57+ T cells in acquired aplastic anemia. Across the study: Yields of DNA that came from sorted CD4+ and CD8+ cells averaged roughly 3.2 ug. The study obtained around 10 million reads on average for CD4+ cells from healthy donors.

According to the study, genomic DNA was the template for TCR beta VDJ and CDR3 profiling. TCRdb passed the reads through MiXCR, listing each CDR3 protein once. The sample includes over 200,000 distinct CDR3 sequences, around 60% of them seen just once. This clonotype has more than one count but fewer than ten. The antigen remains unidentified. Study results and caveats: Patients had about 31 CD8+ CDR3 sequences in common with controls (the shared set).

This CDR3 spans 13 amino acids. Germline CDR1 is LGHDT and CDR2 is YNNKEL (reference sequence). The ends were cut back, 0 bases at V and 8 bases at J, with 8 bases in the middle. Material: sorted CD4+, CD8+, or CD8+CD57+ T cells (not recorded which) from PBMCs. The clonotype comes from a human donor in good health. The chain joins TRBV3-1 to TRBJ2-1; no definite D call. CDR3 residues: CASSQDAQDEQFF. CDR3 bases: TGTGCCAGCAGCCAAGATGCCCAGGATGAGCAGTTCTTC.